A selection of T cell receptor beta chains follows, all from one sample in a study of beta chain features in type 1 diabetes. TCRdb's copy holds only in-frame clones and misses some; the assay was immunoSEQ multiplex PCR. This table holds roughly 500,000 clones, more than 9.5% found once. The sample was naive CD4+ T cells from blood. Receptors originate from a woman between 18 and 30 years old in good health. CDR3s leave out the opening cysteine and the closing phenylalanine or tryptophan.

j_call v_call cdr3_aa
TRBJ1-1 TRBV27 ASSGRGTEAF
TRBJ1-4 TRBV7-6 ASSAGTLRIEKLF
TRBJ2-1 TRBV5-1 ASSLDRLPNEQF
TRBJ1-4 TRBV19 ASSRSTTNEKLF
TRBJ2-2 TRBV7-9 ASSSGEGGELF
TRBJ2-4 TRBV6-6 ASSPPGAGSDIQY
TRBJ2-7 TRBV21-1 ARQGSYEQY
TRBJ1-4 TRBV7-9 ASSLRGHGNEKLF
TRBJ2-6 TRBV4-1 ASSQERRTGSGANVLT
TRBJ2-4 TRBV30 AWSVRGPPNIQY
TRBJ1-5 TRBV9 ASSVGGAGQPQH
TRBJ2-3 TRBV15 ATSRDILPDTQY
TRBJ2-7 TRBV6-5 ASSSPGLAGYEQY
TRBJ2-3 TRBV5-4 ASSVPLSGTDTQY
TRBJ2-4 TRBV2 ASSVRNIQY